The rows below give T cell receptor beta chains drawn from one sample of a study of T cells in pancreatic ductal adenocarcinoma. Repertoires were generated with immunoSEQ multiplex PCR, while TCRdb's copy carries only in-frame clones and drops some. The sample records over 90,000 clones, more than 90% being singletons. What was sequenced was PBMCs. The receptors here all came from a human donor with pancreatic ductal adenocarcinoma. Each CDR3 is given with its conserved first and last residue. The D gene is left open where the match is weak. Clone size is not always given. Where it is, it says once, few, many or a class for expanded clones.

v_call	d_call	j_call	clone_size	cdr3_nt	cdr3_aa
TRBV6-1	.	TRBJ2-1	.	TGTGCCAGCAGTGAAGCGACCCAGGGCGTCGAAACTTACAATGAGCAGTTCTTC	CASSEATQGVETYNEQFF
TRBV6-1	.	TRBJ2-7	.	TGTGCCAGCAGGTCAGCAAACTACTACGAGCAGTACTTC	CASRSANYYEQYF
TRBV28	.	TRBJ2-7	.	TGTGCCAGCAGGGCGATAGAGCGCGAGCAGTACTTC	CASRAIEREQYF
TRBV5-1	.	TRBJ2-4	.	TGCGCCAGCAGCGCTTGGGGAGAGGGCAAAAACATTCAGTACTTC	CASSAWGEGKNIQYF
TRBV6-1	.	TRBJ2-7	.	TGTGCCAGCAGTGTCCCAGGGCAGGGATACGAGCAGTACTTC	CASSVPGQGYEQYF
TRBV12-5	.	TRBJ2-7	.	TGTGCTAGTGGTTTGGGAACCGGGTCCCGATACGAGCAGTACTTC	CASGLGTGSRYEQYF
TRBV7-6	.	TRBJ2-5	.	TGTGCCAGCAGCTTAGATAACGTAGGCGGCGCGGGAACCCAAGAGACCCAGTACTTC	CASSLDNVGGAGTQETQYF
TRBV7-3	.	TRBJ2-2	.	TGTGCCAGCAGCTTAGCAGCGAACACCGGGGAGCTGTTTTTT	CASSLAANTGELFF
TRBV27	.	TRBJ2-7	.	TGTGCCAGCAGTTTAGAGGACAGCGGCGAGCAGTACTTC	CASSLEDSGEQYF
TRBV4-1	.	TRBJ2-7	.	TGCGCCAGCAGCCAAGGTTCGGCGGATTCCTACGAGCAGTACTTC	CASSQGSADSYEQYF
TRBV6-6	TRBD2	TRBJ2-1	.	TGTGCCAGCAGTGTTCCGGGACTAGCGGGAGTTGAGCAGTTCTTC	CASSVPGLAGVEQFF
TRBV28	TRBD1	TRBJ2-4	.	TGTGCCAGCAGTTGGGGAACAGGGGAAAACATTCAGTACTTC	CASSWGTGENIQYF
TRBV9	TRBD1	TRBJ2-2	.	TGTGCCAGCAGCGGACAGGGTAGCACCGGGGAGCTGTTTTTT	CASSGQGSTGELFF
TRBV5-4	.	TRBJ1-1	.	TGTGCCAGCAGCTGGGGATTGGATGTGCGGGAGGAGGCTTTCTTT	CASSWGLDVREEAFF
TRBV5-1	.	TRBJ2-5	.	TGCGCCAGCAGCTTGGGACTCACACAAGAGACCCAGTACTTC	CASSLGLTQETQYF
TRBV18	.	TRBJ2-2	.	TGTGCCAGCTCACCACGACAGGCCACCGGGGAGCTGTTTTTT	CASSPRQATGELFF
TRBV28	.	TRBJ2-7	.	TGTGCCAGCACAGGGAACGCCTACGAGCAGTACTTC	CASTGNAYEQYF
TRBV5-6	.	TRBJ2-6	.	TGTGCCAGCAGCTTACAGGTTACCTCTGGGGCCAACGTCCTGACTTTC	CASSLQVTSGANVLTF
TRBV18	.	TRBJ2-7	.	TGTGCCAGCTCACCGGGTGGGGGGTACGAGCAGTACTTC	CASSPGGGYEQYF
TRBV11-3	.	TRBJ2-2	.	TGTGCCAGCAGCCGGGACTCTAACACCGGGGAGCTGTTTTTT	CASSRDSNTGELFF
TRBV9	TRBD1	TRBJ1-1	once	TGTGCCAGCAGCGTGGAGGGGGCTGGTGAAGCTTTCTTT	CASSVEGAGEAFF
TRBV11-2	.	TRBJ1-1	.	TGTGCCAGCAGCTTCGACCCAGGGGACACTGAAGCTTTCTTT	CASSFDPGDTEAFF
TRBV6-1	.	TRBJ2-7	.	TGTGCCAGCAGAGCCGGTTGGGGACAAAACTACGAGCAGTACTTC	CASRAGWGQNYEQYF
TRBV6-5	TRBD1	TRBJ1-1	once	TGTGCCAGCAGTTCGACAGGGGGCGGGACTGAAGCTTTCTTT	CASSSTGGGTEAFF
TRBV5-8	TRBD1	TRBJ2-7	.	TGTGCCAGCAGTCTCCCCGCGGACAGGAGAGGCTACGAGCAGTACTTC	CASSLPADRRGYEQYF
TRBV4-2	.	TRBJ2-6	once	TGTGCCAGCAGCCAATTTAGGGGAAGCTCTGGGGCCAACGTCCTGACTTTC	CASSQFRGSSGANVLTF
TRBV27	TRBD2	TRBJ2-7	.	TGTGCCAGCAGTGAGGGACTAGCGGCAACCTACGAGCAGTACTTC	CASSEGLAATYEQYF
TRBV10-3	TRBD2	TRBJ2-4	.	TGTGCCATCAGTGAGGCCCCGGGGCCGAGCGGGGAGTACTTC	CAISEAPGPSGEYF